This T cell receptor (beta chain) was documented in a study of neurological immune-mediated disorders. Study-level points and caveats: The highest TCR clonal expansion occurred in HTLV-1-associated myelopathy; multiple sclerosis fell below healthy controls.

As for the cDNA, it was generated by 5'RACE with 10-nucleotide random UMIs. Sequencing runs each yielded over 160 million TCR-beta sequences from 15-18 subjects. TCRdb reanalysed the 5' RACE reads using MiXCR and keeps one entry per CDR3 protein. The sample yields about 59,000 distinct CDR3 sequences, 24% seen once. Between the trimmed V and J ends, which lost 3 bases and 4 bases, there was a span of 17 bases. The CDR3 has 15 amino acids. CDR1 is SGHRS, CDR2 YFSETQ, per germline. This clonotype was found many times. Its antigen remains unknown. Time point: technical triplicate 2. Stored at -80 C, 2 million PBMCs were the source of the unsorted libraries.

The sequence was obtained from a man aged 60-69 years with HTLV-1-associated myelopathy (HAM/TSP). The sequenced material came from PBMCs. This chain uses TRBV5-1 with TRBJ2-7; D perhaps matches TRBD1 (6 bases). The CDR3 DNA is TGCGCCAGCAGCTGGACAGACTCCGCCGAATACGAGCAGTACTTC. It encodes CASSWTDSAEYEQYF.